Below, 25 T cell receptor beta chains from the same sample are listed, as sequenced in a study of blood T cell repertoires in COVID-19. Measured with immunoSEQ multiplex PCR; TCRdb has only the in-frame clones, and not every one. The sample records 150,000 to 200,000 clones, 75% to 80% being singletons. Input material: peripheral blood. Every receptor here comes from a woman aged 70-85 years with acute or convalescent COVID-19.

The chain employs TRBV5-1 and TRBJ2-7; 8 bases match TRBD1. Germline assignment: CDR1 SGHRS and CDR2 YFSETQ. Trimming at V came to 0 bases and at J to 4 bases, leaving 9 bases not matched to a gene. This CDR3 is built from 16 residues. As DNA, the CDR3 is TGCGCCAGCAGCTTGGCCAGGGGGGACAGGATATACGAGCAGTACTTC. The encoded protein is CASSLARGDRIYEQYF. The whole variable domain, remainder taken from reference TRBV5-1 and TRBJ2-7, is KAGVTQTPRYLIKTRGQQVTLSCSPISGHRSVSWYQQTPGQGLQFLFEYFSETQRNKGNFPGRFSGRQFSNSRSEMNVSTLELGDSALYLCASSLARGDRIYEQYFGPGTRLTVT.

This CDR3 is CASSVYGIQYF. DNA of the CDR3: TGTGCCAGCAGTGTATACGGCATTCAGTACTTC. The chain combines TRBV25-1 with TRBJ2-4; no firm D call. The germline V and J ends were trimmed by 4 bases and 9 bases, with 7 bases remaining between them. This CDR3 is built from 11 residues. Germline V gives CDR1 MGHDK, CDR2 SYGVNS.

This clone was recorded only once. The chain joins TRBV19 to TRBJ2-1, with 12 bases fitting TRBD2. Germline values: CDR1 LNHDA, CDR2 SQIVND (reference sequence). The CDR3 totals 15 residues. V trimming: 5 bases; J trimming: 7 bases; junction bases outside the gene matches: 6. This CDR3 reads CASSLLAGGLNEQFF. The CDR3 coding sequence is TGTGCCAGTAGTCTACTAGCGGGAGGCCTTAATGAGCAGTTCTTC.

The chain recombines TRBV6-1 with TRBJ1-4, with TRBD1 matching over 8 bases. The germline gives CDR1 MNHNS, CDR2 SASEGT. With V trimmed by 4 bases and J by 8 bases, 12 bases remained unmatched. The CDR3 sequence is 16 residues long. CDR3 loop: CASSGQGRGPREKLFF. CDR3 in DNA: TGTGCCAGCAGTGGACAGGGGAGGGGACCGAGGGAAAAACTGTTTTTT.

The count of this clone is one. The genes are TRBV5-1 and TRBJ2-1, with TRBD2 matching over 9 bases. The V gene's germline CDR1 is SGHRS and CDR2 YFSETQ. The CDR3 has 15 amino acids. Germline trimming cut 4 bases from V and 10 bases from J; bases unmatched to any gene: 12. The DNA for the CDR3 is TGCGCCAGCAGCGTCGCGGGAGGGCCAGCTTTCGAGCAGTTCTTC. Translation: CASSVAGGPAFEQFF. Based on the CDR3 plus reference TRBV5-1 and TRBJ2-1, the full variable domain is KAGVTQTPRYLIKTRGQQVTLSCSPISGHRSVSWYQQTPGQGLQFLFEYFSETQRNKGNFPGRFSGRQFSNSRSEMNVSTLELGDSALYLCASSVAGGPAFEQFFGPGTRLTVL.

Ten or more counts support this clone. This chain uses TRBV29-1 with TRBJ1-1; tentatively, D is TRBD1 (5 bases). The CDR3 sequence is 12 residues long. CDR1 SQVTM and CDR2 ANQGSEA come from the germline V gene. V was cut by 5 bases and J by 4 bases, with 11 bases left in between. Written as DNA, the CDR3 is TGCAGCGTTCGATCGGGGGGCACTGAAGCTTTCTTT. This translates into CSVRSGGTEAFF.

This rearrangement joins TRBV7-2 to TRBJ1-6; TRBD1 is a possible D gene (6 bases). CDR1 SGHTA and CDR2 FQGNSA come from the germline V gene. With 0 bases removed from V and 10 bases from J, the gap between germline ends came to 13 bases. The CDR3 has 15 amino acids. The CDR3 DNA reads TGTGCCAGCAGCTTAGCGAAGGGGGTTAGATCACCCCTCCACTTT. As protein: CASSLAKGVRSPLHF.

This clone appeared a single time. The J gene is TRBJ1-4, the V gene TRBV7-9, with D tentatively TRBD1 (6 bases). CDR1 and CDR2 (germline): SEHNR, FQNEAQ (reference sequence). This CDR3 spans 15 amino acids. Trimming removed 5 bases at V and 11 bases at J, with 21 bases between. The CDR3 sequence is CASSKVGGLAWKLFF. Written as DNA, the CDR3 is TGTGCCAGCAGCAAAGTGGGGGGGCTGGCGTGGAAACTGTTTTTT.

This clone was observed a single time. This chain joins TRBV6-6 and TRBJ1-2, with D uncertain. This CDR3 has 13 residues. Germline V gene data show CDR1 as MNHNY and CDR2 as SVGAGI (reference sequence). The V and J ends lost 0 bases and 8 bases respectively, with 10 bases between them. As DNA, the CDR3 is TGTGCCAGCAGTTACTCGGGAGGGCAAGGCTACACCTTC. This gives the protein CASSYSGGQGYTF.

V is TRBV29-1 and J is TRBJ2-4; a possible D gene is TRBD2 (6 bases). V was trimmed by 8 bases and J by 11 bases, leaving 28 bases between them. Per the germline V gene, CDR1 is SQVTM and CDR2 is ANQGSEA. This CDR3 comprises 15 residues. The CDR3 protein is CSPSAGGVQNIVQYF. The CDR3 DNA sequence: TGCAGCCCTTCGGCCGGGGGAGTACAAAACATTGTTCAGTACTTC.

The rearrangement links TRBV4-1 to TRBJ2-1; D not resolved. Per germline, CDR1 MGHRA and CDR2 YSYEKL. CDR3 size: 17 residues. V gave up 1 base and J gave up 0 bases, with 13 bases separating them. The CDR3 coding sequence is TGCGCCAGCAGCCAAGCCCCTCAGGTGGTCTCCTACAATGAGCAGTTCTTC. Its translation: CASSQAPQVVSYNEQFF.

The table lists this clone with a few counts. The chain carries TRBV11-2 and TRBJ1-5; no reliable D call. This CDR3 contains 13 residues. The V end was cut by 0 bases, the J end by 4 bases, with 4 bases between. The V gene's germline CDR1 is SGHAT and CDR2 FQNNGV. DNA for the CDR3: TGTGCCAGCAGCTTAGACAGAAATCAGCCCCAGCATTTT. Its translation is CASSLDRNQPQHF.

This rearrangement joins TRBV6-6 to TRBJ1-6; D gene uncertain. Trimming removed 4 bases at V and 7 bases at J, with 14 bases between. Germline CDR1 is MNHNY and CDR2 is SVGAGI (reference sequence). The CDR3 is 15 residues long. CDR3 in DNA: TGTGCCAGCAGTTCGACAACTCCCCAAAATTCACCCCTCCACTTT. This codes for CASSSTTPQNSPLHF.

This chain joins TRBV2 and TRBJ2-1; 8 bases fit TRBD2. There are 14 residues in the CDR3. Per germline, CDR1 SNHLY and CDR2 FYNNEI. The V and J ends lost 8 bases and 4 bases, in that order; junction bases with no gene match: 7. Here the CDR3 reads CASGLRGGYNEQFF. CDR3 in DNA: TGTGCCAGCGGCTTGCGCGGGGGGTACAATGAGCAGTTCTTC. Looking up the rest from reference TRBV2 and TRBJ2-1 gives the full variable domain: EPEVTQTPSHQVTQMGQEVILRCVPISNHLYFYWYRQILGQKVEFLVSFYNNEISEKSEIFDDQFSVERPDGSNFTLKIRSTKLEDSAMYFCASGLRGGYNEQFFGPGTRLTVL.

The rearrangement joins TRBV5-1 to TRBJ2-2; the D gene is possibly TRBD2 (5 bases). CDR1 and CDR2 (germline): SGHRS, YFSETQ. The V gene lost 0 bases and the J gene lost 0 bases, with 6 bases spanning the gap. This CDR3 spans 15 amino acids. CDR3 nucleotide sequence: TGCGCCAGCAGCTTGGAAGCGGCGAACACCGGGGAGCTGTTTTTT. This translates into CASSLEAANTGELFF.

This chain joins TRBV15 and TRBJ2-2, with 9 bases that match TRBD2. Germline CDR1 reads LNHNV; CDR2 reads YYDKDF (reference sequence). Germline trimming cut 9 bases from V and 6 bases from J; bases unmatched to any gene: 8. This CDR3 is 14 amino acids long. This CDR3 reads CATRPGLAPGELFF. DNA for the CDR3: TGTGCCACACGTCCGGGACTAGCCCCCGGGGAGCTGTTTTTT.

CDR3 loop: CASSYYRDNSPLHF. The CDR3 DNA reads TGTGCCAGCAGTTACTACAGGGATAATTCACCCCTCCACTTT. The J gene is TRBJ1-6, the V gene TRBV6-6, with D possibly matching TRBD1 (6 bases). There are 14 residues in the CDR3. V was shortened by 1 base and J by 5 bases, with 6 bases between the two germline ends. The germline CDR1 and CDR2 sequences are MNHNY and SVGAGI (reference sequence).

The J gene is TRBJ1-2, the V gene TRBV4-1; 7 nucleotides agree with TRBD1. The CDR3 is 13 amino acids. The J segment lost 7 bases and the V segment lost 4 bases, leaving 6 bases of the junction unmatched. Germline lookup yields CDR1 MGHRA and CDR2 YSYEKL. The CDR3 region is CASSPTGLGGYTF. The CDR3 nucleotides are TGCGCCAGCAGCCCGACAGGGTTAGGTGGCTACACCTTC.

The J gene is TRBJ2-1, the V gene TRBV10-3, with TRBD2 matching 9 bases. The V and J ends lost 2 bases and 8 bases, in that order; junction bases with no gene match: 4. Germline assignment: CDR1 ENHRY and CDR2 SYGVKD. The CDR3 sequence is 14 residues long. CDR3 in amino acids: CAISEGTSFDEQFF. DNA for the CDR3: TGTGCCATCAGTGAGGGGACTAGCTTCGATGAGCAGTTCTTC.

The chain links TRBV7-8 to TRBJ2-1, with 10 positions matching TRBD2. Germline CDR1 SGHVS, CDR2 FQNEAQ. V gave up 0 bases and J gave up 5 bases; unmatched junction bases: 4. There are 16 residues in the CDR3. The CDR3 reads CASSLASGRAHNEQFF. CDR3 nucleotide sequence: TGTGCCAGCAGCTTAGCGAGCGGGAGGGCCCACAATGAGCAGTTCTTC. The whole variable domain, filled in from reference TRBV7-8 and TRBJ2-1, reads GAGVSQSPRYKVAKRGQDVALRCDPISGHVSLFWYQQALGQGPEFLTYFQNEAQLDKSGLPSDRFFAERPEGSVSTLKIQRTQQEDSAVYLCASSLASGRAHNEQFFGPGTRLTVL.

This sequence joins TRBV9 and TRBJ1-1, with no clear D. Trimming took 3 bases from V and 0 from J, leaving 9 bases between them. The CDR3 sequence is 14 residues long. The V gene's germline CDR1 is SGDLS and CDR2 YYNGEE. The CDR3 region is CASSGSNMNTEAFF. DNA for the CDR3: TGTGCCAGCAGCGGCAGTAACATGAACACTGAAGCTTTCTTT.

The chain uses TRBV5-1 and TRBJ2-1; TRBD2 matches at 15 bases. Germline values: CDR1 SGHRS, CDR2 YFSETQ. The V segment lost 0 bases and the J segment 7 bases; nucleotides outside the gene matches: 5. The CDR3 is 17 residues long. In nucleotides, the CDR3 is TGCGCCAGCAGCTTGGGGACTAGCGGGAGGGCCATGAATGAGCAGTTCTTC. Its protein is CASSLGTSGRAMNEQFF. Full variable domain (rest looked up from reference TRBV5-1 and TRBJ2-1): KAGVTQTPRYLIKTRGQQVTLSCSPISGHRSVSWYQQTPGQGLQFLFEYFSETQRNKGNFPGRFSGRQFSNSRSEMNVSTLELGDSALYLCASSLGTSGRAMNEQFFGPGTRLTVL.

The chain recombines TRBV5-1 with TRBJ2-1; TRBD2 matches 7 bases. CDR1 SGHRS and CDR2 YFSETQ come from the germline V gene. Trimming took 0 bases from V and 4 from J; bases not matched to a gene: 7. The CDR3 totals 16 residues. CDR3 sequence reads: CASSLAPSGVYNEQFF. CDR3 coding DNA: TGCGCCAGCAGCTTGGCCCCTAGCGGAGTTTACAATGAGCAGTTCTTC.

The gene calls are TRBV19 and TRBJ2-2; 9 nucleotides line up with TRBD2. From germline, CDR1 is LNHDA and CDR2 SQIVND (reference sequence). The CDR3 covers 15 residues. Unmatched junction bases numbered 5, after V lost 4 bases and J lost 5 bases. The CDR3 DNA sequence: TGTGCCAGTAGTAGATTGGCGGGAGGGACCGGGGAGCTGTTTTTT. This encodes CASSRLAGGTGELFF.

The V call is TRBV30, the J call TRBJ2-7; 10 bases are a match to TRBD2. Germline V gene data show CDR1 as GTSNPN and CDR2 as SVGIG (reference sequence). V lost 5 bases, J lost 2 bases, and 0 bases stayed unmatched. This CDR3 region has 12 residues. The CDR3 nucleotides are TGTGCCTGGGGACTAGCGGCCTACGAGCAGTACTTC. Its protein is CAWGLAAYEQYF.